This T cell receptor beta chain is from a study of graft-versus-host responses after intestinal transplantation. Study findings and constraints: The highest levels of circulating GvH clones went along with early declines in HvG clones after transplant. The recipient marrow held GvH clones, and some of them showed up first in ileum or blood.

From germline, CDR1 is LNHDA and CDR2 SQIVND (reference sequence). There are 15 residues in the CDR3. The V segment lost 7 bases and the J segment 2 bases; nucleotides outside the gene matches: 7. The table came from immunoSEQ multiplex PCR; TCRdb's copy has only in-frame clones and leaves some out. This sample has tens of thousands of clones, with about 81% found just once. A note on this clone: The antigen is unknown.

The specimen was unstimulated CD4+ T cells sorted from spleen or lymph node cells, collected before transplant. The chain carries TRBV19 and TRBJ2-3, with TRBD2 matching 9 bases. This receptor was taken from a human donor who was the organ donor for an intestinal transplant. CDR3 coding DNA: TGTGCCAGTACAGAGCGGGGGGCTGACACAGATACGCAGTATTTT. It encodes CASTERGADTDTQYF.